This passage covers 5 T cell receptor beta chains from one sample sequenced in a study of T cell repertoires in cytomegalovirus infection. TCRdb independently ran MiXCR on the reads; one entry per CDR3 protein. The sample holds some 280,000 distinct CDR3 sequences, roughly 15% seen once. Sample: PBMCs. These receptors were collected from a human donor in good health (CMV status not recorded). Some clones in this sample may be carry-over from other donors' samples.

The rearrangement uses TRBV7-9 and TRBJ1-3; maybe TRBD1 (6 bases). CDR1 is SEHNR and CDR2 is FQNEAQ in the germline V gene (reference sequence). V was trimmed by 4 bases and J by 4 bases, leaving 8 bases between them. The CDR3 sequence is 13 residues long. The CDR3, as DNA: TGTGCCAGCAGCTCCAGGGGAGGAAACACCATATATTTT. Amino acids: CASSSRGGNTIYF.

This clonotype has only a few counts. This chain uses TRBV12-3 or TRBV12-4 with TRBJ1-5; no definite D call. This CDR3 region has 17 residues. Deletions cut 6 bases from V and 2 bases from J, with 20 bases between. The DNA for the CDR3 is TGTGCCAGCAGCCCCCTTCTGTCGGGTGGGGGCAATCAGCCCCAGCATTTT. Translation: CASSPLLSGGGNQPQHF.

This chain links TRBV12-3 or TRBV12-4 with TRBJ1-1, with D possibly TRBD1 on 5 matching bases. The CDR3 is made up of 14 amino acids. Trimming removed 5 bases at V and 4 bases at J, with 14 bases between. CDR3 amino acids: CASSARALGTEAFF. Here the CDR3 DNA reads TGTGCCAGCAGTGCCAGGGCGCTTGGCACTGAAGCTTTCTTT.

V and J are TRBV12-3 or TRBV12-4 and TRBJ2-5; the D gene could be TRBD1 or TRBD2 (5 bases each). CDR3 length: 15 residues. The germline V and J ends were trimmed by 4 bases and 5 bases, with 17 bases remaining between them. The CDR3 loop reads CASSSRDPKRETQYF. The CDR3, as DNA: TGTGCCAGCAGTTCCCGGGACCCAAAACGGGAGACCCAGTACTTC.

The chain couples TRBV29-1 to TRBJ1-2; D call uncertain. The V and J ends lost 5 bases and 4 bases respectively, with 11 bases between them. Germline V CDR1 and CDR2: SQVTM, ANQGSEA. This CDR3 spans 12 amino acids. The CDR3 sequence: CSVLRASYGYTF. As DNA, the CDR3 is TGCAGCGTTCTCCGGGCCTCCTATGGCTACACCTTC.